The TCR beta chain under discussion was sequenced for a study of regulatory T cells in long-lasting Graves disease. V lost 6 bases and J 6 bases, leaving 12 bases between the germline ends. The CDR3 sequence is 12 residues long. This clonotype was counted at least ten times. Time point of the sample: persistent/refractory GD, antithyroid drugs over 5 years with positive TRAb. Construction of the TCR library relied on RNA isolated from PBMCs. For TCR beta, libraries came from iRepertoire HTBI primers and Arm-PCR of CDR3 regions. TCRdb re-called the multiplex PCR reads through MiXCR, storing one row per CDR3 protein. The repertoire includes roughly 450,000 distinct CDR3 sequences, about 25% of them detected once, and about a quarter sits in the top ten.

This TCR derives from a female donor with Graves disease. The source was peripheral blood mononuclear cells (PBMCs), collected when the disease was refractory, from a patient treated with antithyroid drugs. The chain combines TRBV12-3 or TRBV12-4 with TRBJ2-7, with D tentatively TRBD1 or TRBD2 (5 bases each). CDR3 protein: CASRRGPLEQYF. The CDR3 nucleotides read TGTGCCAGCAGACGGGGCCCCCTCGAGCAGTACTTC.